Following are 3 T cell receptor beta chains from one sample sequenced in a study of beta chain features in type 1 diabetes. Study outcomes and limitations: In all four CD4+ subsets, TCRB CDR3 length was significantly, moderately reduced in type 1 diabetes.

These receptors lack a known antigen. Every bit of the isolated RNA underwent reverse transcription, so sequencing read expressed TCRB transcripts. Profiling relied on immunoSEQ multiplex PCR, and the TCRdb table lists in-frame clones only, not all of them. Counted here are around 690,000 clones, around an eighth occurring once; the ten biggest clones make up roughly 0.11%. The sample consisted of naive CD4+ T cells from blood. These receptors all stem from a young man with type 1 diabetes.

This clone has just a few counts. The rearrangement links TRBV4-1 to TRBJ2-1; perhaps TRBD1 as D (6 bases). The V gene lost 2 bases and the J gene lost 4 bases, with 24 bases spanning the gap. The length of the CDR3 is 19 residues. The germline gives CDR1 MGHRA, CDR2 YSYEKL. The CDR3 DNA reads as TGCGCCAGCAGCCAAAAGATTGGGGGAAACAGGGCCAGGTACAATGAGCAGTTCTTC. Its protein product is CASSQKIGGNRARYNEQFF.

This clone was seen only a few times. The gene calls are TRBV30 and TRBJ1-3; D gene uncertain. V lost 5 bases and J lost 2, with 10 bases in between. The CDR3 loop spans 13 amino acids. Looked up from germline, CDR1 is GTSNPN and CDR2 is SVGIG (reference sequence). CDR3 DNA sequence: TGTGCCTGGGGAAGTCTAACTGGAAACACCATATATTTT. Translated: CAWGSLTGNTIYF.

The genes are TRBV29-1 and TRBJ2-2; D remains unclear. CDR3 length: 13 residues. V dropped 5 bases and J dropped 0 bases, with 7 bases sitting between them. The germline gives CDR1 SQVTM, CDR2 ANQGSEA. The DNA for the CDR3 is TGCAGCGTTTGGCATACGAACACCGGGGAGCTGTTTTTT. This codes for CSVWHTNTGELFF.